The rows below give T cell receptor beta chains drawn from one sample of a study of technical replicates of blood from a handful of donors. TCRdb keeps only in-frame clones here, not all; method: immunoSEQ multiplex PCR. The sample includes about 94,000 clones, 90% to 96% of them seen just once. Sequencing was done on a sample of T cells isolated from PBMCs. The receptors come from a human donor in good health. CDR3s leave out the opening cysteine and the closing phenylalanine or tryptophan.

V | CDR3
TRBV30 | AWSVGGRAF
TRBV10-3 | AISGATNEKLF
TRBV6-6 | ASSQASFTDTQY
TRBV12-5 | ASGLGTSTGGQH
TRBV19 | ASSTSGASEKLF
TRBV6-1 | ASILDRGEQY
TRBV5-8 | ASSLDPGPEAF
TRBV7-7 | ASSRLPGNTEAF
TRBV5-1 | ASTYRGPYNEQF
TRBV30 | AWSVQGYYGYT
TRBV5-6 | ASSLGSGGNQPQH
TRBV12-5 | ASGLTVHGANQPQH
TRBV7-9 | ASSPMGLAEETQY
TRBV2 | ASRNLYEQY
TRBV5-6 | ASSFGTGVNTEAF
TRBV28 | ASSTVVVYGYT
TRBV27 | ATLKTSGLGEQY
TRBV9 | ASSVAPGTGFYEQY
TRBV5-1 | ASSAIGLAGLETQY
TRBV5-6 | ASSLDLGAAKQF
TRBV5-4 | ASRSGQGAGNTIY
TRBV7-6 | ASSPGVLFSYEQY
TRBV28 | ASSWREGVYNEQF
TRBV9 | ASSVAGGTIYEQY
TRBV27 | ASSLTGSNQPQH
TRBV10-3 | AISEKREPDTQY
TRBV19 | ASSMRGGAETGELF
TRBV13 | ASSLLSGGKETQY
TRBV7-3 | ASSLTGFGEETQY